Only one count was recorded for the clone carrying this TCR beta chain. Its target is not known. The source of the sample is a study of CD8+CD57+ T cells in acquired aplastic anemia. Study context: Sorted CD4+ and CD8+ cells gave an average of approximately 3 ug of DNA. Study results and limitations: CD8+ Simpson's diversity showed no significant patient-control difference. Overlapping CD8+ CDR3 repertoires of patients and controls contained approximately 28 shared sequences.

For CDR3 and TCR beta VDJ profiling, genomic DNA was the template used. TCRdb re-derived calls from the reads in MiXCR, one entry per CDR3 protein. Of 150,000 to 200,000 distinct CDR3 sequences detected, less than 50% appear once; the ten largest clones hold around 13%. Those patients picked for sequencing had displayed CD8+CD57+ cell expansion on flow cytometry. Each patient carried a diagnosis of severe acquired aplastic anemia. The clonotype was recovered from a human donor with aplastic anemia. Sequenced: sorted CD4+, CD8+, or CD8+CD57+ T cells (not recorded which) from PBMCs.

The CDR3 DNA follows: TGTGCCAGTAAGATCGGAGCTACTGAAGCTTTCTTT. It codes for CASKIGATEAFF. The chain is built from TRBV19 and TRBJ1-1; D is unclear. Germline loops: CDR1 LNHDA, CDR2 SQIVND (reference sequence). V was shortened by 7 bases and J by 5 bases, with 11 bases between the two germline ends. The CDR3 runs 12 residues.